This TCR beta chain was retrieved from a study of cytomegalovirus exposure and HLA in healthy donors. V was cut by 2 bases and J by 5 bases, with 16 bases left in between. This CDR3 spans 15 amino acids. Germline lookup yields CDR1 MNHEY and CDR2 SMNVEV (reference sequence). PCR was performed using 60 Vbeta and 13 Jbeta primers. Assay: immunoSEQ multiplex PCR; the TCRdb copy retains only in-frame clones and omits some. The sample lists some 150,000 clones, over 80% occurring once. The sequencing sample was made of PBMCs. The receptor was derived from a man between 35 and 55 years old in good health and CMV-seronegative. This rearrangement joins TRBV27 to TRBJ2-7, with unresolved D. The CDR3 DNA follows: TGTGCCAGCAGTTTAAGACGGCTCGTGGGCGACGAGCAGTACTTC. Its translation is CASSLRRLVGDEQYF.